This T cell receptor (beta chain) originates from a study of beta chain features in type 1 diabetes. Expressed TCRB transcripts were sequenced after all isolated RNA was converted to cDNA. Using immunoSEQ multiplex PCR, the repertoire was profiled, and TCRdb retains in-frame clones only, with some absent. The sample consists of hundreds of thousands of clones, roughly 13% of them appearing once. Notes on the study in general: In every one of the four CD4+ subsets, TCRB CDR3s were moderately but significantly shorter in Type 1 diabetes patients.

Germline CDR1 SGHAT, CDR2 FQNNGV. The junction had 5 bases not matched to a gene; V was cut back by 1 base and J by 4 bases. The CDR3 is made up of 15 amino acids. Over 95% purity was reached by all sorted populations. As for this clone: Its antigen is unknown.

Sequenced sample: naive CD4+ T cells from blood. This receptor was obtained from a man aged 18 to 30 with type 1 diabetes. The chain is built from TRBV11-2 and TRBJ1-2, with 8 bases matching TRBD1. In DNA, the CDR3 is TGTGCCAGCAGCTTAGGGACAGGGCTAGGCTATGGCTACACCTTC. Translating gives CASSLGTGLGYGYTF.